This TCR beta chain is drawn from a study of radiation and T cells in renal cell carcinoma. Described time point: blood 2 weeks post-SBRT. Indicated treatment: 15 Gy SBRT to primary tumor, nephrectomy 4 weeks later. Some clones are missing from TCRdb's copy, which holds only in-frame ones; the method was immunoSEQ multiplex PCR. The data hold roughly 130,000 clones, with approximately 90% observed a single time. This CDR3 is built from 15 residues. V lost 1 base, J lost 4 bases, and 10 bases lay in between. CDR1 and CDR2 from the germline V gene are SGHTA and FQGNSA. Sequenced material: blood, taken from a patient whose treatment included radiotherapy and nephrectomy. V and J are TRBV7-2 and TRBJ2-2, with a tentative D call TRBD2 (6 bases). The clonotype originates from a woman between 65 and 79 years old with renal cell carcinoma. CDR3 amino acids: CASSLESGPTGELFF. CDR3 coding DNA: TGTGCCAGCAGCTTAGAGAGCGGGCCCACCGGGGAGCTGTTTTTT.